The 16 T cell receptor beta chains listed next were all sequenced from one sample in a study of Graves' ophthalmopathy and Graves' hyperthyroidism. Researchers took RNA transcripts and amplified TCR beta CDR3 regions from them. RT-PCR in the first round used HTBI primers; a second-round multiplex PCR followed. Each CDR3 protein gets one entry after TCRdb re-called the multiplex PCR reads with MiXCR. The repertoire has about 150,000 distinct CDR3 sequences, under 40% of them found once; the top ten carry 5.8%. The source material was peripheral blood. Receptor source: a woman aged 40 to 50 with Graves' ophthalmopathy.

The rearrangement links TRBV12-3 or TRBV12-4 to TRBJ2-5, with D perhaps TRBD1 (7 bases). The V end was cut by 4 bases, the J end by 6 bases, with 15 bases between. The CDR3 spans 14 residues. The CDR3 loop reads CASSWGAGGKTQYF. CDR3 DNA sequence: TGTGCCAGCAGTTGGGGGGCAGGGGGAAAGACCCAGTACTTC.

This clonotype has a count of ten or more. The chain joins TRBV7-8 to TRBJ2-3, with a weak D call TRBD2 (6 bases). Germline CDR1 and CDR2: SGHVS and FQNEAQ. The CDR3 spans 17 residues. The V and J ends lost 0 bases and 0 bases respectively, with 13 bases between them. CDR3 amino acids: CASSLAGGPFSTDTQYF. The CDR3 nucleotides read TGTGCCAGCAGCTTAGCGGGGGGACCTTTTAGCACAGATACGCAGTATTTT.

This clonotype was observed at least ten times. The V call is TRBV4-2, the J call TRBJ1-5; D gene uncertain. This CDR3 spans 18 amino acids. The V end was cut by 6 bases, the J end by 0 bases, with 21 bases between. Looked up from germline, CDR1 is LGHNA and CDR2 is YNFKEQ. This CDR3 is CASSREAYTSYSNQPQHF. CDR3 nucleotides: TGTGCCAGCAGTCGAGAGGCTTACACATCCTATAGCAATCAGCCCCAGCATTTT.

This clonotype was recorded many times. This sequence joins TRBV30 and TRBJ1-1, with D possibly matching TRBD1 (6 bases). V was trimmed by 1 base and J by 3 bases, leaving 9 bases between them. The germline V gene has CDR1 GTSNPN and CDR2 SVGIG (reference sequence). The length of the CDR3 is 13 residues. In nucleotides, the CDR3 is TGTGCCTGGAGTGAGGGACACGACACTGAAGCTTTCTTT. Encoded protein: CAWSEGHDTEAFF.

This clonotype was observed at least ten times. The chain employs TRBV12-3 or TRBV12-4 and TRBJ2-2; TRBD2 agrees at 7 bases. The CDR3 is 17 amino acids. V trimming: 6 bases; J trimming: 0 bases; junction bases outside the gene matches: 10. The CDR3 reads CASSRATSAANTGELFF. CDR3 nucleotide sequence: TGTGCCAGCAGCAGGGCAACTAGCGCCGCGAACACCGGGGAGCTGTTTTTT.

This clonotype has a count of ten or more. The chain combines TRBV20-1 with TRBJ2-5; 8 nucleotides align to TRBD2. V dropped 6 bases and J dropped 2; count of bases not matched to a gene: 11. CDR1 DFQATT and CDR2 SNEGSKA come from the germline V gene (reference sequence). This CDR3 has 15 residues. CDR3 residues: CSAKRTSWPQETQYF. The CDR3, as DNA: TGCAGTGCGAAGCGGACTAGCTGGCCACAAGAGACCCAGTACTTC.

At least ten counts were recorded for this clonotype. CDR3 bases: TGTGCCAGCAGCTTTAATCAGCGGGGCTACACCTTC. Its protein is CASSFNQRGYTF. This chain connects TRBV11-2 to TRBJ1-2; D remains unclear. Trimming cost V 3 bases and J 8 bases, with 10 bases left between them. The CDR3 sequence is 12 residues long. Per germline, CDR1 SGHAT and CDR2 FQNNGV.

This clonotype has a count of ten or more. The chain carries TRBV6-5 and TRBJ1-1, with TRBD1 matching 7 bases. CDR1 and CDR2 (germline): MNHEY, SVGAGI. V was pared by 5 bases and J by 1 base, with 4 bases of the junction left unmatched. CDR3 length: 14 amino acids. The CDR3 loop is CASSTRTGNTEAFF. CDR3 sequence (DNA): TGTGCCAGCAGTACCCGGACAGGGAACACTGAAGCTTTCTTT.

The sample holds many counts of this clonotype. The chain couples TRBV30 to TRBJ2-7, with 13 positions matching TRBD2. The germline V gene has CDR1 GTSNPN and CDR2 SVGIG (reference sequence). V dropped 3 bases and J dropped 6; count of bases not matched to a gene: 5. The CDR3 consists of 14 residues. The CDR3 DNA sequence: TGTGCCTGGAGGACTAGCGGGGGGCCCACCGAGCAGTACTTC. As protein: CAWRTSGGPTEQYF.

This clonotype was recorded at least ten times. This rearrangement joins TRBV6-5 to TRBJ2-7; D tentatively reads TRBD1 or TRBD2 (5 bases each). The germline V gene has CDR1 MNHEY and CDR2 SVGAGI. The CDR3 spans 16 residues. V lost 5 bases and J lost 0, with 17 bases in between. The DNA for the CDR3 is TGTGCCAGCAGTCGTACCGGGACCTACGCCTCCTACGAGCAGTACTTC. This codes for CASSRTGTYASYEQYF.

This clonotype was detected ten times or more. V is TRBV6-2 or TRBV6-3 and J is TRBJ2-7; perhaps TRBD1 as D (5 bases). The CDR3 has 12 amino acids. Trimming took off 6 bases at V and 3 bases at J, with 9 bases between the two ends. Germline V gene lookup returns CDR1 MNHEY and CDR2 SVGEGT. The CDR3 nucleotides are TGTGCCAGCAGGAGACAGTACTACGAGCAGTACTTC. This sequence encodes CASRRQYYEQYF.

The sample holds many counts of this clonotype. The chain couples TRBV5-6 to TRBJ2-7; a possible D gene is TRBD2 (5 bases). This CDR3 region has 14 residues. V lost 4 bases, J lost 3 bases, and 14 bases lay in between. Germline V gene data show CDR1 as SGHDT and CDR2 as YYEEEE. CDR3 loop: CASSKRTADYEQYF. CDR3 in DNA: TGTGCCAGCAGCAAGAGGACTGCAGACTACGAGCAGTACTTC.

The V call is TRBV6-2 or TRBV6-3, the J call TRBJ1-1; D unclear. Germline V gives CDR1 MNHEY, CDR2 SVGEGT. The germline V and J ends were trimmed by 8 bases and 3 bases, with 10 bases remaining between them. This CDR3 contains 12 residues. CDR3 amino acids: CASRKLYTEAFF. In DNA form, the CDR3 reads TGTGCCAGCCGTAAGTTATACACTGAAGCTTTCTTT.

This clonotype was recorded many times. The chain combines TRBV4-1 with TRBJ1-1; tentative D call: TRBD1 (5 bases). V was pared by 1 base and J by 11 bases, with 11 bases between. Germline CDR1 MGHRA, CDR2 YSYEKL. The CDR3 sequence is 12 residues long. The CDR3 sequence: CASSQVAGWAFF. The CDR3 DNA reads TGCGCCAGCAGCCAAGTTGCAGGGTGGGCTTTCTTT.

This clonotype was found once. The CDR3 reads CASSRGFDEQYF. The DNA of the CDR3 is TGTGCCAGCAGCCGCGGATTTGACGAGCAGTACTTC. This rearrangement joins TRBV28 to TRBJ2-7; unclear D gene. The CDR3 consists of 12 residues. Germline lookup yields CDR1 MDHEN and CDR2 SYDVKM. Between the trimmed V and J ends, which lost 6 bases and 5 bases, there was a span of 11 bases.

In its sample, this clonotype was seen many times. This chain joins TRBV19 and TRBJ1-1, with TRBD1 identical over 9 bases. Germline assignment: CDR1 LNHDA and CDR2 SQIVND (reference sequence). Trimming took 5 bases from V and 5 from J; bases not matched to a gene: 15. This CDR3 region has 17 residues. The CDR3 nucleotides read TGTGCCAGTAGTCAACCCAGACCGGGACAGGGACGGACTGAAGCTTTCTTT. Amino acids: CASSQPRPGQGRTEAFF.